The 15 T cell receptor beta chains below were found in one sample sequenced in a study of identical twins. Using its own MiXCR run on the 5' RACE reads, TCRdb lists one record per CDR3 protein. Altogether about 490,000 distinct CDR3 sequences are present, roughly 15% being singletons, with the ten largest covering around 0.48%. The sample also formed part of further work on yellow fever vaccine responses in identical twins.

The sample consisted of CD4+ T cells sorted from blood. These receptors came from a woman between 18 and 30 years old in good health.

This clonotype was picked up many times. CDR3 amino acids: CASSRTGRGDTGELFF. The CDR3 nucleotides are TGTGCCAGCAGCCGGACAGGCCGGGGGGACACCGGGGAGCTGTTTTTT. The chain recombines TRBV3-1 with TRBJ2-2; D might be TRBD1 or TRBD2, each matching 7 bases. The CDR3 covers 16 residues. Germline values: CDR1 LGHDT, CDR2 YNNKEL (reference sequence). Trimming left V 4 bases short and J 3 bases short, with 15 bases between.

This chain connects TRBV6-1 to TRBJ1-1; 7 positions match TRBD1. Trimming cost V 9 bases and J 0 bases; bases outside gene matches: 7. Germline assignment: CDR1 MNHNS and CDR2 SASEGT. The CDR3 spans 14 residues. The CDR3 spells CASRKGQLNTEAFF. In DNA, the CDR3 is TGTGCCAGTAGAAAGGGACAGTTGAACACTGAAGCTTTCTTT.

The chain couples TRBV25-1 to TRBJ1-6; D is unresolved. The V gene's germline CDR1 is MGHDK and CDR2 SYGVNS. The CDR3 consists of 12 residues. V was trimmed by 4 bases and J by 2 bases, leaving 0 bases between them. The CDR3 coding sequence is TGTGCCAGCAGTGCCTATAATTCACCCCTCCACTTT. It yields the protein CASSAYNSPLHF.

This clonotype was recorded a few times. The V gene is TRBV3-1, the J gene TRBJ2-7, with TRBD1 matching 12 bases. V shed 0 bases and J 5 bases; nucleotides not matched to a gene: 5. CDR3 length: 16 amino acids. Germline-derived CDR1 and CDR2 are LGHDT and YNNKEL (reference sequence). The DNA for the CDR3 is TGTGCCAGCAGCCAAGAGGGGACAGGGGGCAGGGACGAGCAGTACTTC. Translating it yields CASSQEGTGGRDEQYF.

The table lists this clonotype with many counts. The chain is built from TRBV5-1 and TRBJ2-1, with no clear D. This CDR3 contains 13 residues. Germline V gives CDR1 SGHRS, CDR2 YFSETQ. Trimming shortened V by 3 bases and J by 8 bases, and 12 bases separated the two germline ends. CDR3 protein: CASSSAHADEQFF. In DNA, the CDR3 is TGCGCCAGCAGCTCCGCCCACGCTGATGAGCAGTTCTTC.

The rearrangement joins TRBV27 to TRBJ2-7, with D perhaps TRBD2 (6 bases). The CDR3 is 15 residues long. V shed 6 bases and J shed 7 bases, with 22 bases lying between them. Germline V gene data show CDR1 as MNHEY and CDR2 as SMNVEV (reference sequence). The CDR3 here is CASRDNVGIAGEQYF. The CDR3 DNA reads TGTGCCAGCAGAGATAATGTCGGGATCGCGGGAGAGCAGTACTTC.

This clonotype was recorded a few times. The chain recombines TRBV7-2 with TRBJ2-1; either TRBD1 or TRBD2 may fit D (5 bases each). The CDR3 is 13 residues long. Germline V CDR1 and CDR2: SGHTA, FQGNSA. The V gene lost 2 bases and the J gene lost 8 bases, with 10 bases spanning the gap. The CDR3 here is CASSLMGVDEQFF. In DNA, the CDR3 is TGTGCCAGCAGCTTAATGGGGGTGGATGAGCAGTTCTTC. Full variable domain (remainder filled in from reference TRBV7-2 and TRBJ2-1): GAGVSQSPSNKVTEKGKDVELRCDPISGHTALYWYRQSLGQGLEFLIYFQGNSAPDKSGLPSDRFSAERTGGSVSTLTIQRTQQEDSAVYLCASSLMGVDEQFFGPGTRLTVL.

This clonotype was counted between two and nine times. The chain uses TRBV2 and TRBJ2-1; possible D gene TRBD2, 6 bases. The ends were cut back, 6 bases at V and 4 bases at J, with 22 bases in the middle. Germline assignment: CDR1 SNHLY and CDR2 FYNNEI. The CDR3 consists of 17 residues. The DNA of the CDR3 is TGTGCCAGCAGAGCACGGGTGGGACTTGATAGATACAATGAGCAGTTCTTC. Translation gives CASRARVGLDRYNEQFF.

The rearrangement uses TRBV11-2 and TRBJ1-3, with unresolved D. In germline, CDR1 is SGHAT, CDR2 FQNNGV. Trimming shortened V by 5 bases and J by 1 base, and 12 bases separated the two germline ends. CDR3 length equals 15 residues. CDR3 DNA: TGTGCCAGCAGCCCCAGTCTGGCGTCTGGAAACACCATATATTTT. Translating it yields CASSPSLASGNTIYF.

This clonotype has more than one count but fewer than ten. The chain carries TRBV6-1 and TRBJ2-3; TRBD2 aligns across 8 bases. The CDR3 totals 14 residues. Germline values: CDR1 MNHNS, CDR2 SASEGT. The J segment lost 5 bases and the V segment lost 8 bases, leaving 9 bases of the junction unmatched. The chain's CDR3 is CASSEAGVRDTQYF. CDR3 in DNA: TGTGCCAGCTCTGAAGCGGGAGTTAGAGATACGCAGTATTTT.

The table lists this clonotype with a few counts. The chain joins TRBV28 to TRBJ2-7, with 15 nucleotides matching TRBD2. The CDR3 runs to 19 residues. The germline V gene encodes CDR1 MDHEN and CDR2 SYDVKM. V shed 8 bases and J 5 bases; nucleotides not matched to a gene: 19. CDR3 in amino acids: CASARIGTSGRTIIHEQYF. DNA of the CDR3: TGTGCCAGCGCCCGGATCGGGACTAGCGGGAGGACCATCATCCACGAGCAGTACTTC.

The chain combines TRBV7-9 with TRBJ2-7, with 8 bases matching TRBD1. This CDR3 is 15 amino acids long. Trimming removed 5 bases from V and 4 bases from J; junction bases left unmatched: 10. From germline, CDR1 is SEHNR and CDR2 FQNEAQ (reference sequence). The CDR3 here is CASSADRVSSYEQYV. CDR3 nucleotides: TGTGCCAGCAGCGCGGACAGGGTCTCTTCTTACGAGCAGTACGTC.

In this sample, this clonotype turned up a few times. The gene calls are TRBV20-1 and TRBJ2-4; 7 bases match TRBD2. This CDR3 contains 13 residues. The germline V gene has CDR1 DFQATT and CDR2 SNEGSKA (reference sequence). Trimming removed 3 bases from V and 1 base from J; junction bases left unmatched: 0. In DNA form, the CDR3 reads TGCAGTGCTAGCGGGGGGGCCAAAAACATTCAGTACTTC. It translates to CSASGGAKNIQYF.

This clonotype was recorded at least ten times. The gene calls are TRBV4-2 and TRBJ2-7; 14 bases are a match to TRBD2. Looked up from germline, CDR1 is LGHNA and CDR2 is YNFKEQ. This CDR3 comprises 16 residues. Trimming took 5 bases from V and 5 from J; bases not matched to a gene: 8. The DNA of the CDR3 is TGTGCCAGCAGCATCTCCGGGACTAGCGGGAGAAACGAGCAGTACTTC. Translated: CASSISGTSGRNEQYF.

The J gene is TRBJ1-2, the V gene TRBV12-3 or TRBV12-4, with 9 positions matching TRBD1. The CDR3 loop spans 13 amino acids. Trimming at V came to 6 bases and at J to 6 bases, leaving 5 bases not matched to a gene. CDR3 bases: TGTGCCAGCAGAGGGACAGGGATGAATGGCTACACCTTC. Translation: CASRGTGMNGYTF.